The T cell receptor beta chain under discussion was sequenced for a study of blood T cell repertoires in COVID-19 (dated by TCRdb to about 2020). Describing the broader study: Samples from collaborators originated in the United States, Italy and Spain and spanned both the acute and convalescent phases of COVID-19. Where available, HLA class I and class II types were taken from metadata supplied by the sample provider and were not determined by assay-based typing. Sample metadata almost always included a de-identified subject ID, COVID-19 status, age in years and sex. A freely available public database, intended as a resource for researchers studying the immune response to SARS-CoV-2, is where the repertoires were released. Samples were obtained from the ongoing ImmuneRACE study (first 160 participants) and from 1,254 subjects provided by 6 global collaborators. The dataset comprised deeply sampled blood TCRbeta repertoires from subjects exposed to, actively infected with, or recovered from COVID-19. The prospective study material was composed of cDNA or gDNA derived from T cells, B-cell-depleted T cells, or PBMCs. The research as a whole found: Clinical and demographic metadata were provided uncurated, with the amount varying by source and participant.

Another Seattle source contributed samples from volunteer blood donors who had recovered from COVID-19. Collaborating institutions collected whole blood in K2EDTA tubes following their own protocols. Collaborator samples were shipped for TCRbeta analysis as frozen whole blood, isolated PBMCs, or DNA extracted from either sample type. TCRbeta CDR3 regions were amplified from genomic DNA by means of the immunoSEQ Assay, a bias-controlled multiplex PCR. The study's processing was this. The number of nucleated cells in each sample was estimated by amplification of reference gene primers within the assay. To quantify the absolute abundance of each unique TCRbeta CDR3 rearrangement, sequence reads were collapsed and filtered. Productive Simpson clonality was computed per sample as the square root of Simpson's diversity index over productive rearrangements. Entries here come from immuneACCESS through TCRdb and include only in-frame sequences with V and J called. Some clones fail to appear in such tables; in the studies checked, an unresolved V gene covers under half of the shortfall, and the cause of the remainder is unknown. V and J calls and clone size are those listed in that table; D and trimming were worked out from the DNA. The sample table contains a few hundred thousand clones; only one count was recorded for roughly four fifths of them. Clones ranked in the top ten supply more than 1.5% of the sample.

A note on this clone: Its antigen is currently not known. Base qualities are not at hand, and no much larger clone is one base apart.

The junction shows trimming of 6 bases on V and 8 bases on J, plus 10 bases between the germline ends. Looking up the germline V gene (reference sequence) yields CDR1 DFQATT and CDR2 SNEGSKA. The CDR3 runs 11 amino acids, cysteine and phenylalanine included. The CDR3 DNA has 33 bases and is translated from base 1. The sequenced material came from peripheral blood. This sequence was found in a young man who had recovered from COVID-19. The rearranged segments are TRBV20-1 and TRBJ1-4, with the D gene uncertain. DNA sequence: TGCAGTGCCCCCGAGGGAGAAAAACTGTTTTTT. Translated, this is CSAPEGEKLFF.